Given below is one TCR beta chain in context. The CDR3 covers 15 residues. Germline CDR1 and CDR2: MNHEY and SVGAGI. V lost 6 bases, J lost 2 bases, and 8 bases stayed unmatched. In the authors' workflow: Reference gene primer amplification yielded estimated nucleated cell counts. Only in-frame clones appear in the TCRdb table, and some are missing; sequencing was by immunoSEQ multiplex PCR. D and trimming were read from the DNA, whereas the V and J calls and clone size are those reported in that table. The sample has about 190,000 clones; around 80% are singletons. The sample is drawn from a study of blood T cell repertoires in COVID-19. Whole-study context: Sites in the United States, Italy and Spain provided acute and convalescent COVID-19 samples. T cells, B-cell-depleted T cells, or PBMCs supplied cDNA or gDNA.

Sequencing used peripheral blood. The source is a man aged 50 or older who had recovered from COVID-19. This chain joins TRBV6-5 and TRBJ2-3; 7 nucleotides match TRBD2. CDR3 loop: CASRLGAGYTDTQYF. DNA of the CDR3: TGTGCCAGCAGACTCGGAGCGGGATACACAGATACGCAGTATTTT.